A selection of T cell receptor beta chains follows, all from one sample in a study of T-cell memory formation after mild COVID-19. TCRdb reanalysed the 5' RACE reads using MiXCR and keeps one entry per CDR3 protein. The table shows about 340,000 distinct CDR3 sequences, with 15% to 20% occurring only once. The material sequenced was PBMCs or a T cell subset sorted from them (not recorded which). The receptors derive from a man between 18 and 35 years old who had mild COVID-19 (a few samples of this study predate the infection). Cell type and time point are not known. Each CDR3 is given with its conserved first and last residue. The D gene is left open where the match is weak. The size entry is marked missing in some rows and otherwise reads once, few, many or a size class.

v_call: TRBV2; j_call: TRBJ2-1; d_call: TRBD2; clone_size: .; cdr3_aa: CASTGKGLHHNEQFF; cdr3_nt: TGTGCCAGCACGGGGAAGGGACTACATCACAATGAGCAGTTCTTC
v_call: TRBV6-6; j_call: TRBJ1-2; d_call: .; clone_size: few; cdr3_aa: CASSYSGGQHGYTF; cdr3_nt: TGTGCCAGCAGTTACTCGGGGGGGCAACATGGCTACACCTTC
v_call: TRBV15; j_call: TRBJ2-1; d_call: .; clone_size: .; cdr3_aa: CATSSSGDWRYNEQFF; cdr3_nt: TGTGCCACCAGCAGCTCCGGGGACTGGAGATACAATGAGCAGTTCTTC
v_call: TRBV13; j_call: TRBJ2-6; d_call: .; clone_size: .; cdr3_aa: CASKLDIAANVLTF; cdr3_nt: TGTGCCAGCAAACTAGACATTGCGGCCAACGTCCTGACTTTC
v_call: TRBV4-1; j_call: TRBJ2-3; d_call: .; clone_size: .; cdr3_aa: CASSQEVAGTQYF; cdr3_nt: TGCGCCAGCAGCCAAGAGGTGGCAGGGACGCAGTATTTT
v_call: TRBV7-9; j_call: TRBJ2-3; d_call: .; clone_size: many; cdr3_aa: CASSLAPGDTQYF; cdr3_nt: TGTGCCAGCAGCTTAGCCCCAGGAGATACGCAGTATTTT
v_call: TRBV6-2/TRBV6-3; j_call: TRBJ2-7; d_call: TRBD1; clone_size: few; cdr3_aa: CASSYPQGPEQYF; cdr3_nt: TGTGCCAGCAGTTATCCACAGGGGCCGGAGCAGTACTTC
v_call: TRBV28; j_call: TRBJ2-1; d_call: TRBD2; clone_size: few; cdr3_aa: CASSYLAGGREQFF; cdr3_nt: TGTGCCAGCAGTTACCTAGCGGGGGGTCGCGAGCAGTTCTTC
v_call: TRBV7-2; j_call: TRBJ1-6; d_call: TRBD1; clone_size: few; cdr3_aa: CASSVEGQGEELNSPLHF; cdr3_nt: TGTGCCAGCAGCGTAGAGGGACAGGGGGAGGAGTTGAATTCACCCCTCCACTTT
v_call: TRBV27; j_call: TRBJ2-7; d_call: TRBD2; clone_size: few; cdr3_aa: CATSPRGRSSYEQYF; cdr3_nt: TGTGCCACCTCCCCGCGGGGGAGAAGCTCCTACGAGCAGTACTTC
v_call: TRBV9; j_call: TRBJ2-2; d_call: TRBD2; clone_size: .; cdr3_aa: CASSVAPLAGHTGELFF; cdr3_nt: TGTGCCAGCAGCGTAGCCCCTCTAGCGGGGCACACCGGGGAGCTGTTTTTT